This T cell receptor (beta chain) was identified during a study of blood T cell repertoires in COVID-19. Overall study: From the United States, Italy and Spain came samples of acute and convalescent COVID-19. In each case, the material was cDNA or gDNA derived from T cells, B-cell-depleted T cells, or PBMCs.

Study processing details: Amplification of reference gene primers provided the estimated nucleated cell counts. Produced via immunoSEQ multiplex PCR; TCRdb's table is partial and in-frame only. V, J and clone size are taken as reported in that table, and D and trimming were inferred from the DNA itself. This table holds about 100,000 clones, roughly 90% found once. Germline CDR1 reads SGHRS; CDR2 reads YFSETQ. V was clipped by 2 bases and J by 8 bases, with 14 bases between them. This CDR3 comprises 14 residues. Material: peripheral blood. The sequence was collected from a man aged 40-49 years with active or convalescent COVID-19. The chain recombines TRBV5-1 with TRBJ1-3; perhaps TRBD1 as D (5 bases). In DNA, the CDR3 is TGCGCCAGCAGCTTATTGGGAACAGGTGACACCATATATTTT. This translates into CASSLLGTGDTIYF.